This TCR beta chain was recovered during a study of cytomegalovirus exposure and HLA in healthy donors (TCRdb year 2017). Concerning the study at large: An earlier analysis of more than 550 of the donors reported approximately 260 Gb of sequence data and 100 million to 120 million unique TCR beta sequences obtained from roughly 170 million T cells. About 5 DR-DQ haplotypes were handled as single units for association and clustering, since linkage in the cohort was strong. The number of donors typed differed by locus, with about 629-630 for A, B, C, DRB1 and DQB1, more than 500 for DQA1, 600 to 610 for DPA1, and some 440 for DPB1. Genome-wide SNP genotypes for about 65% of the roughly 700 donors were used in a later genetic analysis, which treated that subset as a discovery cohort. Using immunosequencing, the study profiled T cell repertoires from fewer than 700 subjects and related those repertoires to cytomegalovirus serostatus. The genetic ancestry cluster associated with self-reported Caucasian donors included roughly 84% of the 300 to 450 genotyped donors. In an earlier analysis of 500 to 650 of the donors, high-throughput TCR beta sequencing was used to judge whether each TCR beta V gene segment behaved as functional or pseudogenic. Donor age, sex, ethnicity and CMV serostatus were compiled together with the repertoire data. Among around 400 genotyped donors of the cohort, an average of about 240,000 unique TCR beta nucleotide sequences was sequenced per donor, of which roughly 17% were non-productive. High-throughput TCR immunosequencing, statistical association of individual TCRs with disease status, and machine learning were combined to predict cytomegalovirus infection status. The aim of the study was to test whether cataloging public T cell receptors could identify signatures of past pathogen exposure. Besides the first cohort of around 700 subjects, a separate validation cohort made up of some 110 different subjects was used. In the later analysis, no new phenotypic data were used to find candidate immune exposures; instead, reliance was placed on TCR beta sequences and their occurrence across donors. In a later analysis, previously published TCR beta repertoires from 550 to 750 donors were re-analyzed and high-resolution HLA genotyping was added so that TCR occurrence patterns could be studied. Roughly 300 gigabases of sequencing data and tens of millions of unique TCR sequences were included in an early release covering roughly 600 HLA-typed donors. HLA typing included class I and class II loci at four-digit resolution. Every discovery cohort repertoire had been produced on one sequencing platform. Overall study results and their limits: Several of the top co-occurrence clusters appeared to be linked to parvovirus B19, influenza, CMV and Epstein-Barr virus, according to a later analysis. Because counts were too low, 15 to 20 rarely observed V segments, including chromosome 9 orphons, were excluded from the earlier analysis of 587 of the donors. The only immune exposure information available for the cohort was CMV serostatus. The authors suggested that the approach could potentially be extended to other disease states and immunological phenotypes. Compared with equally common non-associated chains, HLA-associated TCR beta chains in a later analysis were more clonally expanded and had lower generation probabilities. Because HLA typing was missing for some donors at each locus, association tests included only the typed subset. Because the 87-base-pair reads could not distinguish some IMGT-functional V segments, including TRBV6-2 and TRBV6-3, those segments were excluded. Assigning TCR associations to individual alleles was difficult when HLA alleles, especially DR and DQ, strongly co-occurred. A further reported finding was that TCR beta sequences accurately predicted the HLA-A and HLA-B alleles for most subjects in the first cohort. In the study, roughly 160 TCR beta chains were listed as associated with cytomegalovirus. Broadly in line with IMGT annotations, most TCR beta V segments showed up in productive rearrangements about 90% or about 30% of the time in an earlier analysis of around 600 of the donors. Most CMV-associated TCR beta chains appeared to be HLA-restricted in a later analysis, and the HLA associations seemed to be driven largely by CMV exposure. A later genetic analysis reported fewer N-insertions in productive TCRs among donors in an Asian-associated ancestry cluster than the approximately 700-donor mean. In a later analysis, TCR association rates were found to vary across HLA loci, with the most associated TCRs seen for DRB1 alleles and the fewest for HLA-C alleles. Three of the identified cytomegalovirus-associated TCR beta chains were confirmed in vitro to be specific for cytomegalovirus antigens. The classifier was reported to diagnose cytomegalovirus status with high specificity and sensitivity in both the original and validation cohorts. The presence/absence analyses assumed that sequencing depth was roughly uniform across donors, and that assumption may not be true. Correlated functional status among segregating V segments might reflect linkage disequilibrium, but an unknown experimental factor could not be ruled out. Specific HLA alleles were associated with 15,000 to 20,000 TCR beta sequences at a false discovery rate of 0.05 in a later analysis. Only TCR beta chains were sequenced in this cohort, and the absence of alpha or paired-chain data limited detectable features. A cluster of highly shared sequence variants was judged likely to be a technical artifact of the sequencing pipeline. In a later genetic analysis, a missense DCLRE1C variant was associated with V-gene and J-gene trimming of TCR beta chains, and the association was replicated in an independent cohort. Most TCR sequences were observed very rarely across donors, whereas some public TCRs were present in many individuals.

The CDR3 runs 17 residues from the cysteine to the phenylalanine. Here the CDR3 DNA is all that survives: 51 bases in frame from base 1. Germline trimming amounts to 3 bases on V and 5 bases on J, with 11 as the count of junction bases outside the gene matches. The CDR1 and CDR2 encoded by the germline V gene are MNHNS and SASEGT. Library preparation was by the immunoSEQ multiplex PCR assay. The multiplex PCR relied on a mix of 60 forward primers for TCR Vbeta segments and 13 reverse primers for TCR Jbeta segments. A multiplex PCR assay on genomic DNA amplified the CDR3 region of rearranged TCR beta genes. On the Illumina HiSeq System, the amplified TCR beta libraries were sequenced as 87-base-pair reads. Regarding the original processing steps: Across the 500 to 700 repertoires, a later analysis counted approximately 75 million unique TCR beta chains, 9.5 million to 12 million of which were shared by at least two donors. Raw reads were error-corrected and collapsed into unique sequences with a nearest-neighbor algorithm that merged closely related sequences to remove PCR and sequencing errors. CDR3 sequences were aligned to IMGT reference sequences to assign V, D and J gene segments. For a sequence to be retained, a match of at least six nucleotides to both a V gene segment and a J gene segment was required. Rearrangements were classified as productive when the CDR3 lacked stop codons and remained in frame with V and J, and all other rearrangements were classified as non-productive. CDR3 was defined according to IMGT convention as the region running from the second conserved V-encoded cysteine to the conserved J-encoded phenylalanine. The earlier analysis of roughly 590 of the donors excluded sequences that lacked an unambiguous match to a single V gene segment. In an earlier analysis of 587 of the donors, a V segment was called functional when productive rearrangements were above 56.7%, and segregating when the standard deviation between donors exceeded 5%. A statistical classification framework was developed to diagnose cytomegalovirus status using the catalog of TCR beta chain sequences. In a later analysis, V and J genes were assigned by comparing TCR nucleotide sequences against IMGT/GENE-DB human TR gene sequences. The TCRdist pipeline was used in a later analysis to assign CDR3 sequences and most-parsimonious VDJ recombination scenarios. A later analysis defined each TCR beta chain by its CDR3 amino acid sequence plus V-gene family, and excluded reads lacking a unique V-gene family. A later analysis removed 550 to 650 highly shared, low-generation-probability nucleotide sequences to deal with suspected cross-contamination and a sequencing artifact. In a later analysis, a clonal expansion index was calculated for each public chain from normalized within-repertoire ranks of inferred template counts. A later analysis computed generation probabilities with a VDJ recombination model fitted to out-of-frame rearrangements, and checked the results against IGoR. In a later analysis, TCR-TCR, TCR-HLA and TCR-CMV co-occurrence was scored with hypergeometric tests, and a repertoire-size bias correction was applied to TCR pairs. In a later analysis, false discovery rates were estimated by permuting HLA or CMV assignments 20 times. In a later analysis, co-occurring TCRs were grouped using DBSCAN, and TCRdist sequence similarity was added for clustering within HLA-allele-positive subsets. Repertoires with fewer than 30,000 or more than 120,000 public chains, plus five repertoires with anomalous nucleotide sharing, were excluded from co-occurrence clustering. Not all clones reach the TCRdb copy of this immuneACCESS table, which keeps in-frame sequences only. Checked studies attribute under half of the gap to unresolved V genes and leave the rest unexplained. The V and J calls and clone size are taken from that table; D and trimming were inferred from the DNA. The record for this sample contains tens of thousands of clones. The ten largest clones add up to roughly 6% of the sample.

As concerns this clone: The antigen it binds to is not known.

In total, more than 500 healthy bone marrow donors made up the cohort. At the time of sampling, every cohort member was nominally healthy, though immune exposures that went unrecorded were likely present. The donor was CMV seronegative and was included in the group of 352 seronegative cohort members. A peripheral blood sample was collected from each donor, and TCR beta sequencing was performed on peripheral blood mononuclear cells. The Qiagen DNeasy Blood Extraction Kit was used to extract genomic DNA from the blood cell samples. This receptor was identified in a man in his thirties or forties in good health and CMV-seronegative. The sequenced sample was PBMCs. Rearrangement joined TRBV6-1 to TRBJ2-5; TRBD1 fits 11 bases in the junction. The CDR3 in this case is CASSDALRTGGLETQYF. DNA sequence: TGTGCCAGCAGTGACGCCCTCCGGACAGGGGGCTTGGAGACCCAGTACTTC.